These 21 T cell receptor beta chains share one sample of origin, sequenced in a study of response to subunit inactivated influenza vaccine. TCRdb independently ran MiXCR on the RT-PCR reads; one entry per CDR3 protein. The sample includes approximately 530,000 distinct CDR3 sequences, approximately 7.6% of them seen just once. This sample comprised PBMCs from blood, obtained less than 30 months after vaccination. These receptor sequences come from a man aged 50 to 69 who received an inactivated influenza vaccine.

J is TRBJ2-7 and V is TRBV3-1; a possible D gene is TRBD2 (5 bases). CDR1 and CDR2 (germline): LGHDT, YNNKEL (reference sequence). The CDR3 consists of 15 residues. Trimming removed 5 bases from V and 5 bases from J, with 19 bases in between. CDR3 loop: CASSKEASLTHEQYF. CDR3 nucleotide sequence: TGTGCCAGCAGCAAGGAGGCGTCTTTGACCCACGAGCAGTACTTC.

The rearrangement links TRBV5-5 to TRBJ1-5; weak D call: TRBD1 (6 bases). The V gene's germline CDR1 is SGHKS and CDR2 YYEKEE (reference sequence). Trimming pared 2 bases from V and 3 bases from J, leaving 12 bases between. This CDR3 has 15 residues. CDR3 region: CASSFFQGTNQPQHF. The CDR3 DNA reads TGTGCCAGCAGCTTCTTCCAGGGGACCAATCAGCCCCAGCATTTT.

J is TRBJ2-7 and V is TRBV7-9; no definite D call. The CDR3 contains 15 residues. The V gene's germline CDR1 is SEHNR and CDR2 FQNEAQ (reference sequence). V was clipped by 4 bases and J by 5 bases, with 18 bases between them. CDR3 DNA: TGTGCCAGCAGCTCCCTAACCCTGCCGGGCCACGAGCAGTACTTC. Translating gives CASSSLTLPGHEQYF. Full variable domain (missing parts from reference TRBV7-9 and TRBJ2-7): DTGVSQNPRHKITKRGQNVTFRCDPISEHNRLYWYRQTLGQGPEFLTYFQNEAQLEKSRLLSDRFSAERPKGSFSTLEIQRTEQGDSAMYLCASSSLTLPGHEQYFGPGTRLTVT.

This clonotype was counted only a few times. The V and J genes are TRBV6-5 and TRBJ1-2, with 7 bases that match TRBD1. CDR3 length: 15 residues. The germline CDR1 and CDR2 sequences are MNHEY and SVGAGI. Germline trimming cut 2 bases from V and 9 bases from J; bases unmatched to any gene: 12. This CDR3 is CASSYRAGGLESYTF. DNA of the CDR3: TGTGCCAGCAGTTACAGGGCAGGGGGTTTGGAGAGCTACACCTTC.

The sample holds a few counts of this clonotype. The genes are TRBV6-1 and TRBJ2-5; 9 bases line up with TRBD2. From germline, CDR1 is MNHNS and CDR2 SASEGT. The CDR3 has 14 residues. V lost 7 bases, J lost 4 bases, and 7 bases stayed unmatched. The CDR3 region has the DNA TGTGCCAGCACTAAACTAGCGGGTGGAGAGACCCAGTACTTC. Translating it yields CASTKLAGGETQYF.

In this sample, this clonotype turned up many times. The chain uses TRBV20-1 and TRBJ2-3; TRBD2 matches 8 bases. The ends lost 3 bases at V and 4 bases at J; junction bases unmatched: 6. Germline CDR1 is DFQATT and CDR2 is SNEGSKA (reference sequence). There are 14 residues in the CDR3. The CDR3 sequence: CSASAAGGADTQYF. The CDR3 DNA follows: TGCAGTGCTAGTGCGGCGGGGGGAGCAGATACGCAGTATTTT.

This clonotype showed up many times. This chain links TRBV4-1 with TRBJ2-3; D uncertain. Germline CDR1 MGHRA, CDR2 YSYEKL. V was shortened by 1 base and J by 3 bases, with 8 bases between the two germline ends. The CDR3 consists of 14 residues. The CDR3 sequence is CASSQVWGTDTQYF. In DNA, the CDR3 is TGCGCCAGCAGCCAAGTTTGGGGTACAGATACGCAGTATTTT.

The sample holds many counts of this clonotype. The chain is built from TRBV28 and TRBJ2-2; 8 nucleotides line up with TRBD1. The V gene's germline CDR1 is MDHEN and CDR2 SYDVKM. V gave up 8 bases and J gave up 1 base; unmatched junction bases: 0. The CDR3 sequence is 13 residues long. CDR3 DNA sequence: TGTGCCAGCGGACAGGGGAACACCGGGGAGCTGTTTTTT. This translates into CASGQGNTGELFF.

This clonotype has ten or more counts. CDR3: CASYQGKEKETQYF. For the CDR3, the DNA is TGCGCCAGCTACCAGGGCAAGGAAAAAGAGACCCAGTACTTC. The chain has TRBV5-1 and TRBJ2-5; tentatively, D is TRBD1 (5 bases). This CDR3 is built from 14 residues. Looked up from germline, CDR1 is SGHRS and CDR2 is YFSETQ. Trimming removed 7 bases at V and 3 bases at J, with 16 bases between.

CDR3 nucleotides: TGCGCCAGCAGCCCACCCCGCGACAGTGCGGACTACGAGCAGTACTTC. It encodes CASSPPRDSADYEQYF. J is TRBJ2-7 and V is TRBV5-1; possibly TRBD1 for D (5 bases). The length of the CDR3 is 16 residues. Trimming removed 4 bases from V and 3 bases from J, with 20 bases in between. Looked up from germline, CDR1 is SGHRS and CDR2 is YFSETQ.

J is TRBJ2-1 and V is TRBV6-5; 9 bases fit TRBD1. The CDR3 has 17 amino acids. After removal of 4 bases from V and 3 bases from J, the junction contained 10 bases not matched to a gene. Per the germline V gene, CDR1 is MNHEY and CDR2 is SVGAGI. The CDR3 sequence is CASSSLPGTGNYNEQFF. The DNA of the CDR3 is TGTGCCAGCAGTTCCTTACCCGGGACAGGGAACTACAATGAGCAGTTCTTC.

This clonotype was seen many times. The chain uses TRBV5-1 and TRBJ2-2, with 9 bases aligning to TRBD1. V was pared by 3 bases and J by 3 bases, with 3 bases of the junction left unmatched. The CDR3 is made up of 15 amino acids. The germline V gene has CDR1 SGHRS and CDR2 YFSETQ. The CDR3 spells CASSYRGQDTGELFF. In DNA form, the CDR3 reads TGCGCCAGCAGCTACAGGGGGCAGGACACCGGGGAGCTGTTTTTT.

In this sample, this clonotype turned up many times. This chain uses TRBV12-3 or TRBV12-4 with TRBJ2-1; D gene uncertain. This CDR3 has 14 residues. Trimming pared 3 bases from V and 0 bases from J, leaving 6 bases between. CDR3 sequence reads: CASSFQSSYNEQFF. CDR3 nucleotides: TGTGCCAGCAGTTTCCAGAGCTCCTACAATGAGCAGTTCTTC.

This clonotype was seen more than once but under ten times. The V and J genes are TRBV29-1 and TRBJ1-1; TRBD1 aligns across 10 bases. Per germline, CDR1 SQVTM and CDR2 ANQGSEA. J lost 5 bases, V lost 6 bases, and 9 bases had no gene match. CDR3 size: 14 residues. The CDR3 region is CSVRTGGSGTEAFF. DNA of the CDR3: TGCAGCGTCAGGACAGGGGGATCGGGGACTGAAGCTTTCTTT.

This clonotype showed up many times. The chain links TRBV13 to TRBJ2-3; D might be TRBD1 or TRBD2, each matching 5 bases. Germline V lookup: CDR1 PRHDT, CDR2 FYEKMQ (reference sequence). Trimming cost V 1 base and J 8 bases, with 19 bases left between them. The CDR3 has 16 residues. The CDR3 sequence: CASSLERGRPAGTQYF. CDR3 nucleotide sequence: TGTGCCAGCAGCTTAGAGAGGGGCCGACCTGCAGGTACGCAGTATTTT. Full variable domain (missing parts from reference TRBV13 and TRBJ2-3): AAGVIQSPRHLIKEKRETATLKCYPIPRHDTVYWYQQGPGQDPQFLISFYEKMQSDKGSIPDRFSAQQFSDYHSELNMSSLELGDSALYFCASSLERGRPAGTQYFGPGTRLTVL.

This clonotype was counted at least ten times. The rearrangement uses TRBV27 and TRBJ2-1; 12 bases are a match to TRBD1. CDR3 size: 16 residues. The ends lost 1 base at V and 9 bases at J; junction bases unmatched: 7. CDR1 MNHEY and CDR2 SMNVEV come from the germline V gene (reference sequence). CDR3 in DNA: TGTGCCAGCAGTTTATTACGGGGACAGGGGGCAAGTGAGCAGTTCTTC. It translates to CASSLLRGQGASEQFF.

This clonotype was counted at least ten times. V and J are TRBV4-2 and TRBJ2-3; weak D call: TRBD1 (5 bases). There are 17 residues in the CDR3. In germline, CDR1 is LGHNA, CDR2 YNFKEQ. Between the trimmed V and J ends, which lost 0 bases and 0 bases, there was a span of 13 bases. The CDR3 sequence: CASSQDPPGQSTDTQYF. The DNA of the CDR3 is TGTGCCAGCAGCCAAGATCCGCCAGGACAAAGCACAGATACGCAGTATTTT.

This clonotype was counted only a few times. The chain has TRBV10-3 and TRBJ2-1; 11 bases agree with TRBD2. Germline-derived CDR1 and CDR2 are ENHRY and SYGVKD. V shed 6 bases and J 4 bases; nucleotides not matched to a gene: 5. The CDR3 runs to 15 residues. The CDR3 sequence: CAISPGTSGYNEQFF. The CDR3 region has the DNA TGTGCCATCAGCCCCGGGACTAGCGGATACAATGAGCAGTTCTTC.

CDR3: CASSPVSGPYNEQFF. The CDR3 region has the DNA TGTGCCAGCAGCCCCGTATCGGGCCCCTACAATGAGCAGTTCTTC. The chain links TRBV5-6 to TRBJ2-1; D remains ambiguous. The V gene lost 4 bases and the J gene lost 2 bases, with 13 bases spanning the gap. Germline CDR1 reads SGHDT; CDR2 reads YYEEEE. This CDR3 spans 15 amino acids.

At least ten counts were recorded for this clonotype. DNA of the CDR3: TGCGCCAGCAGCCTAGGGTCAGAGAACACTGAAGCTTTCTTT. Residues: CASSLGSENTEAFF. The V and J genes are TRBV5-1 and TRBJ1-1; D is ambiguous. CDR3 length equals 14 residues. Germline-derived CDR1 and CDR2 are SGHRS and YFSETQ. The V gene lost 4 bases and the J gene lost 1 base, with 11 bases spanning the gap.

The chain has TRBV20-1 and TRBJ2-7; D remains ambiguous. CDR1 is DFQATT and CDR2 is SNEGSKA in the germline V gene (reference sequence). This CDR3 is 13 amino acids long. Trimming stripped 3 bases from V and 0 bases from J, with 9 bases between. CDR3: CSASYPSSYEQYF. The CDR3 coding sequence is TGCAGTGCTAGCTACCCGAGCTCCTACGAGCAGTACTTC.